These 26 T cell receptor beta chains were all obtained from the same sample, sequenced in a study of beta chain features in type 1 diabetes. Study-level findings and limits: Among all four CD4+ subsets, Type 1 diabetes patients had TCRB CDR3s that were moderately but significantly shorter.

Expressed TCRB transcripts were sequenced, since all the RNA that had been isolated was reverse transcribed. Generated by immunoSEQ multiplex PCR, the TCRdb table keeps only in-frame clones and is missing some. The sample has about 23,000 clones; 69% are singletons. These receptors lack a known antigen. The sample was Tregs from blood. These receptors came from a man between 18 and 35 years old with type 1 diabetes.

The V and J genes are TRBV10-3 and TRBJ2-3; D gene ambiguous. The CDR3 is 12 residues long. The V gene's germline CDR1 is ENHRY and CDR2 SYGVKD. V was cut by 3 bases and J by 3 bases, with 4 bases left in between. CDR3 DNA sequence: TGTGCCATCAGTGATCGGACAGATACGCAGTATTTT. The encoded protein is CAISDRTDTQYF.

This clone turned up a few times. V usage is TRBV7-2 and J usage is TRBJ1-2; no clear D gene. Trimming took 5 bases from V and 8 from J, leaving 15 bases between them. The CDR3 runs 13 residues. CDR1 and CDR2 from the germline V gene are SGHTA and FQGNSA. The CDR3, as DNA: TGTGCCAGCAGCCCCCGGCGGAACTCCGGCTACACCTTC. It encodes CASSPRRNSGYTF.

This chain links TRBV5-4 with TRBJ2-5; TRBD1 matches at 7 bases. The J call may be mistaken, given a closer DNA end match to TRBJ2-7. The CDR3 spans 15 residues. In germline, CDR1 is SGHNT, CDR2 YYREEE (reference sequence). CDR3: CASSSTGTASYEQYF. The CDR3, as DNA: TGTGCCAGCAGCTCGACCGGGACAGCCTCCTACGAGCAGTACTTC.

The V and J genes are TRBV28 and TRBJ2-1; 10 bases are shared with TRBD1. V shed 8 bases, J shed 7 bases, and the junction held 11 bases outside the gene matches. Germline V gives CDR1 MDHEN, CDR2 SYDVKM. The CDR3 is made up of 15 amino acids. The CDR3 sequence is CASEGAGQGSNEQFF. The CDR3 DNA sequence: TGTGCCAGCGAGGGGGCGGGACAGGGGTCAAATGAGCAGTTCTTC.

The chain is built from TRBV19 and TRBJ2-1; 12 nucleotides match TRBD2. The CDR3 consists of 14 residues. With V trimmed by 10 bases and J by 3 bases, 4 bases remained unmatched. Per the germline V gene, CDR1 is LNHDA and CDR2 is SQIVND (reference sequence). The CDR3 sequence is CATSGLAGYNEQFF. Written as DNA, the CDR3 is TGTGCCACTTCGGGACTAGCGGGCTACAATGAGCAGTTCTTC.

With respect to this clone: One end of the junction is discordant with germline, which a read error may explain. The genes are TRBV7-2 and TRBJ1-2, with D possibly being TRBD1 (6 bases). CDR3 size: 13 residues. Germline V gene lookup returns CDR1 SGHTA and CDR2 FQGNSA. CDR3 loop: CASSFWAGQLIGF. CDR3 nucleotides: TGTGCCAGCAGCTTCTGGGCAGGACAGCTTATAGGCTTC.

CDR3 in amino acids: CASSLNGFTDTQYF. The CDR3 bases are TGCGCCAGCAGCTTAAACGGGTTCACAGATACGCAGTATTTT. This chain connects TRBV5-1 to TRBJ2-3; D is undetermined. The germline gives CDR1 SGHRS, CDR2 YFSETQ. Trimming stripped 2 bases from V and 2 bases from J, with 9 bases between. The CDR3 runs 14 residues. Filled out from reference TRBV5-1 and TRBJ2-3, the complete variable domain reads KAGVTQTPRYLIKTRGQQVTLSCSPISGHRSVSWYQQTPGQGLQFLFEYFSETQRNKGNFPGRFSGRQFSNSRSEMNVSTLELGDSALYLCASSLNGFTDTQYFGPGTRLTVL.

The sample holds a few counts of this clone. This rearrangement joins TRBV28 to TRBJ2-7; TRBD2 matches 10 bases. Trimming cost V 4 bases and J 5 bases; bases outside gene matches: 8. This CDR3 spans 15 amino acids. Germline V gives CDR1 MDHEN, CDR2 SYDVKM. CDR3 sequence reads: CASSSIGLAGDEQYF. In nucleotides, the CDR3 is TGTGCCAGCAGTTCTATAGGGCTAGCGGGAGACGAGCAGTACTTC. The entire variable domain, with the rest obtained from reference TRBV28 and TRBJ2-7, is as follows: DVKVTQSSRYLVKRTGEKVFLECVQDMDHENMFWYRQDPGLGLRLIYFSYDVKMKEKGDIPEGYSVSREKKERFSLILESASTNQTSMYLCASSSIGLAGDEQYFGPGTRLTVT.

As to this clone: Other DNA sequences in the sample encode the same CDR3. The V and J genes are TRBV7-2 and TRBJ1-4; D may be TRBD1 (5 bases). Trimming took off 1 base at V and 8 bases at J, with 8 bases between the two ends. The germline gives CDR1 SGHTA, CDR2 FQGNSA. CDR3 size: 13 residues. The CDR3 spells CASSLGRGEKLFF. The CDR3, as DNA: TGTGCCAGCAGCTTAGGACGGGGGGAAAAACTGTTTTTT. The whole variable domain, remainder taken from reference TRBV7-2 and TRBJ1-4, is GAGVSQSPSNKVTEKGKDVELRCDPISGHTALYWYRQSLGQGLEFLIYFQGNSAPDKSGLPSDRFSAERTGGSVSTLTIQRTQQEDSAVYLCASSLGRGEKLFFGSGTQLSVL.

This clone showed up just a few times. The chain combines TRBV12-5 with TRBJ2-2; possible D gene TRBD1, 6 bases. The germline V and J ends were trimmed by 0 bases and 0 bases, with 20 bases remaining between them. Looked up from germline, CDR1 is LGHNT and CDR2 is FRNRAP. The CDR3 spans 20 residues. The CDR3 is CASGLVNSPNREPNTGELFF. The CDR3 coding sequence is TGTGCTAGTGGTTTGGTAAACAGCCCTAACAGGGAGCCGAACACCGGGGAGCTGTTTTTT.

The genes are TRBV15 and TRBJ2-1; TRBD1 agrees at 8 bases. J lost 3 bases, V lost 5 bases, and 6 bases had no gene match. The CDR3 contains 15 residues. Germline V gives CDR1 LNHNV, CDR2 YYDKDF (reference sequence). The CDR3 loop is CATSRRDRNYNEQFF. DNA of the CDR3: TGTGCCACCAGCCGCCGGGACAGGAACTACAATGAGCAGTTCTTC.

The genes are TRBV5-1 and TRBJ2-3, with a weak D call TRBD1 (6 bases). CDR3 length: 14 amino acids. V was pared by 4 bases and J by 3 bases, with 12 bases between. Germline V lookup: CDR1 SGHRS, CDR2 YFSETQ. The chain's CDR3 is CASSRDTMTDTQYF. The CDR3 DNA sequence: TGCGCCAGCAGCAGGGACACAATGACAGATACGCAGTATTTT.

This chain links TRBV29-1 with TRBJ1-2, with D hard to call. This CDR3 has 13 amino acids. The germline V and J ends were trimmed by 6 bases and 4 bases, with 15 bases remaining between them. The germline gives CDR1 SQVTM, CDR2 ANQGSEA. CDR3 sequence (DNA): TGCAGCGTCCGGTGGGCGATCTTCTATGGCTACACCTTC. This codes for CSVRWAIFYGYTF.

The CDR3 protein is CASSQSGTGQFF. The CDR3 nucleotides read TGCGCCAGCAGTCAATCGGGGACAGGGCAGTTCTTC. The rearrangement uses TRBV23-1 and TRBJ2-1, with 8 bases matching TRBD1. TRBV23-1 is flagged as an ORF with uncertain function. V lost 0 bases, J lost 12 bases, and 1 base stayed unmatched. The CDR3 length is 12 residues.

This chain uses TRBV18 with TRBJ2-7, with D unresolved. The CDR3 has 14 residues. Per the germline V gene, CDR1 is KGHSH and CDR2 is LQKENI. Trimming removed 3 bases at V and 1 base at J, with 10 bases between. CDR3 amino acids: CASSPPSGSYEQYF. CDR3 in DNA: TGTGCCAGCTCACCGCCGAGTGGTTCCTACGAGCAGTACTTC.

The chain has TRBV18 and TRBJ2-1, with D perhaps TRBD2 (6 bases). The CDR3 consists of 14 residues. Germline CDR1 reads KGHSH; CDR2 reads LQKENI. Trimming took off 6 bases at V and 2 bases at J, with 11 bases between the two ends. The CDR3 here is CASSRDHTYNEQFF. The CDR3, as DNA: TGTGCCAGCTCGCGGGACCATACCTACAATGAGCAGTTCTTC.

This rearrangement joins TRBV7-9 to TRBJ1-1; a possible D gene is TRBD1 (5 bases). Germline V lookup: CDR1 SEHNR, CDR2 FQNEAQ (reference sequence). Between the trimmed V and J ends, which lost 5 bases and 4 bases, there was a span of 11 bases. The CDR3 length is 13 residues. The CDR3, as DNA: TGTGCCAGCAGCCCCAGGGTGAGCACTGAAGCTTTCTTT. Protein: CASSPRVSTEAFF.

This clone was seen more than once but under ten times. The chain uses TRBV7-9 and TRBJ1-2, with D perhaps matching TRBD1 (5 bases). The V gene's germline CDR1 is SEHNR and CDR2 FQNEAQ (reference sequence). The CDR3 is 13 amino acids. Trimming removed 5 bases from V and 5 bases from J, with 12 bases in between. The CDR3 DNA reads TGTGCCAGCAGCCCGGGGGACGGTTATGGCTACACCTTC. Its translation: CASSPGDGYGYTF.

This CDR3 reads CASSLLSIPGQGGLGMNTEAFF. CDR3 DNA sequence: TGTGCCAGCAGTTTATTATCCATTCCGGGACAGGGAGGATTGGGGATGAACACTGAAGCTTTCTTT. The chain is built from TRBV28 and TRBJ1-1; 9 positions agree with TRBD1. V was pared by 1 base and J by 0 bases, with 21 bases of the junction left unmatched. The length of the CDR3 is 22 residues. The V gene's germline CDR1 is MDHEN and CDR2 SYDVKM. Drawing the rest from reference TRBV28 and TRBJ1-1, the complete variable domain is DVKVTQSSRYLVKRTGEKVFLECVQDMDHENMFWYRQDPGLGLRLIYFSYDVKMKEKGDIPEGYSVSREKKERFSLILESASTNQTSMYLCASSLLSIPGQGGLGMNTEAFFGQGTRLTVV.

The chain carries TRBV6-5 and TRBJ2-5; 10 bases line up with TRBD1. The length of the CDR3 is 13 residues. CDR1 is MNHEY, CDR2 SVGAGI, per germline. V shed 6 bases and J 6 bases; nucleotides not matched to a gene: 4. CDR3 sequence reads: CASRRQGAKTQYF. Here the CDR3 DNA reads TGTGCCAGCAGAAGACAGGGGGCAAAGACCCAGTACTTC.

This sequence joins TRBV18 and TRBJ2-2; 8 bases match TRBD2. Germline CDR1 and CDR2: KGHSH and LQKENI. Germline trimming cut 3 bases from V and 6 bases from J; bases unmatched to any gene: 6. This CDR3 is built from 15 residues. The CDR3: CASSPSGTRAGELFF. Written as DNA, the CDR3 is TGTGCCAGCTCACCCTCCGGGACTAGAGCCGGGGAGCTGTTTTTT.

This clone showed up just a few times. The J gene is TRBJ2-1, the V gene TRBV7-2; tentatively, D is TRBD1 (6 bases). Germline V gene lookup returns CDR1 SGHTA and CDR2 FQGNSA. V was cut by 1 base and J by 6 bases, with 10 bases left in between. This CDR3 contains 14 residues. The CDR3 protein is CASSLVGAVNEQFF. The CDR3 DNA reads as TGTGCCAGCAGCTTAGTGGGGGCGGTCAATGAGCAGTTCTTC. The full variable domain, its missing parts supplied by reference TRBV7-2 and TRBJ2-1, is GAGVSQSPSNKVTEKGKDVELRCDPISGHTALYWYRQSLGQGLEFLIYFQGNSAPDKSGLPSDRFSAERTGGSVSTLTIQRTQQEDSAVYLCASSLVGAVNEQFFGPGTRLTVL.

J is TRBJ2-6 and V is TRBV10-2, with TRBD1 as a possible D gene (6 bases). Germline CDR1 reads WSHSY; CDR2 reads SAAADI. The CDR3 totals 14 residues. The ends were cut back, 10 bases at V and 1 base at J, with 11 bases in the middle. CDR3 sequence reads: CAIAQGSGANVLTF. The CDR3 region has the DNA TGCGCCATCGCCCAGGGGTCTGGGGCCAACGTCCTGACTTTC.

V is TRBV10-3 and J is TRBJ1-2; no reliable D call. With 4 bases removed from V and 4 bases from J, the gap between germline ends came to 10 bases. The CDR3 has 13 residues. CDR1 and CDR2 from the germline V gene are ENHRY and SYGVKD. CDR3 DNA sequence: TGTGCCATCAGTGGAAACAGCTTCTATGGCTACACCTTC. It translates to CAISGNSFYGYTF.

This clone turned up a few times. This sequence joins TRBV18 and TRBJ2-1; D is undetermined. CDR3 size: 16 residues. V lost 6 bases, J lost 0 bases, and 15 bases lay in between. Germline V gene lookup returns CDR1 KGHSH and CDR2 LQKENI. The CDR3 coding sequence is TGTGCCAGCTCCATCAGTCGGGTGGGCTCCTACAATGAGCAGTTCTTC. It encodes CASSISRVGSYNEQFF. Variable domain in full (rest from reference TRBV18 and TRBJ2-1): NAGVMQNPRHLVRRRGQEARLRCSPMKGHSHVYWYRQLPEEGLKFMVYLQKENIIDESGMPKERFSAEFPKEGPSILRIQQVVRGDSAAYFCASSISRVGSYNEQFFGPGTRLTVL.

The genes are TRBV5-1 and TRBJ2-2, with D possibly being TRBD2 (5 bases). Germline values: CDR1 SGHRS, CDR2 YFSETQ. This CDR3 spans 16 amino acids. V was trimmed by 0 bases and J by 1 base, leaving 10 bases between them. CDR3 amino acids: CASSLDGAGNTGELFF. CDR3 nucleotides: TGCGCCAGCAGCTTGGATGGTGCGGGGAACACCGGGGAGCTGTTTTTT.